A single sample gave rise to the 8 T cell receptor beta chains below, sequenced in a study of OX40 agonist ivuxolimab in advanced cancers. The assay was immunoSEQ multiplex PCR, and TCRdb's table has in-frame clones only and misses some. This sample has roughly 20,000 clones; approximately 83% occur once, and the top ten carry approximately 3.9%. Specimen: CD4+ or CD8+ T cells sorted from blood, collected in a trial of the OX40 agonist ivuxolimab. The receptors come from an adult with an advanced solid tumor such as melanoma, head and neck, liver or kidney cancer.

This clone was counted once. The rearrangement uses TRBV2 and TRBJ2-4; 11 nucleotides agree with TRBD1. The CDR3 covers 18 residues. The trim removed 6 bases at V and 7 bases at J, leaving 17 bases unmatched. Per the germline V gene, CDR1 is SNHLY and CDR2 is FYNNEI. In DNA, the CDR3 is TGTGCCAGCAGGGGTTATCCGGGACAGGGGGGTGTGATGAACATTCAGTACTTC. This encodes CASRGYPGQGGVMNIQYF.

This clone was counted a few times. The rearrangement uses TRBV27 and TRBJ2-2, with 8 bases fitting TRBD2. This CDR3 comprises 14 residues. CDR1 and CDR2 from the germline V gene are MNHEY and SMNVEV (reference sequence). The trim removed 8 bases at V and 5 bases at J, leaving 7 bases unmatched. The CDR3 loop reads CASPSGSDTGELFF. CDR3 nucleotide sequence: TGTGCCAGCCCGAGCGGGAGCGATACCGGGGAGCTGTTTTTT.

The chain joins TRBV6-6 to TRBJ2-3; TRBD1 aligns across 12 bases. The CDR3 contains 16 residues. Trimming cost V 5 bases and J 5 bases; bases outside gene matches: 8. Germline CDR1 is MNHNY and CDR2 is SVGAGI (reference sequence). CDR3 sequence: CASSGGTGGALDTQYF. CDR3 in DNA: TGTGCCAGCAGTGGCGGGACAGGGGGCGCTTTAGATACGCAGTATTTT.

The chain combines TRBV4-2 with TRBJ1-4; possibly TRBD1 for D (5 bases). CDR1 LGHNA and CDR2 YNFKEQ come from the germline V gene. The germline V and J ends were trimmed by 4 bases and 8 bases, with 20 bases remaining between them. This CDR3 is built from 16 residues. For the CDR3, the DNA is TGTGCCAGCAGCCCGAATCAGGGAAAGGGAGAGGAAAAACTGTTTTTT. Translated: CASSPNQGKGEEKLFF.

The gene calls are TRBV6-1 and TRBJ2-4; the match to TRBD2 covers 7 bases. After removal of 4 bases from V and 7 bases from J, the junction contained 13 bases not matched to a gene. The germline gives CDR1 MNHNS, CDR2 SASEGT. The CDR3 consists of 16 residues. CDR3 bases: TGTGCCAGCAGTGCCTTACGGGGGGACCTTTGGAACATTCAGTACTTC. This encodes CASSALRGDLWNIQYF.

The rearrangement joins TRBV9 to TRBJ2-1; D tentatively fits TRBD1 or TRBD2 (5 bases each). The CDR3 sequence is 14 residues long. Per the germline V gene, CDR1 is SGDLS and CDR2 is YYNGEE. Trimming took 0 bases from V and 6 from J, leaving 10 bases between them. The CDR3 sequence: CASSVESGGNEQFF. The CDR3 nucleotides are TGTGCCAGCAGCGTAGAATCTGGGGGCAATGAGCAGTTCTTC.

This clone has a handful of counts. The CDR3 loop is CASSTGAGSNQPQHF. In nucleotides, the CDR3 is TGTGCCAGCAGCACAGGGGCAGGTAGCAATCAGCCCCAGCATTTT. The V call is TRBV7-2, the J call TRBJ1-5, with 7 bases matching TRBD1. The germline CDR1 and CDR2 sequences are SGHTA and FQGNSA. The CDR3 spans 15 residues. V was clipped by 5 bases and J by 0 bases; unmatched bases: 4. Drawing the rest from reference TRBV7-2 and TRBJ1-5, the complete variable domain is GAGVSQSPSNKVTEKGKDVELRCDPISGHTALYWYRQSLGQGLEFLIYFQGNSAPDKSGLPSDRFSAERTGGSVSTLTIQRTQQEDSAVYLCASSTGAGSNQPQHFGDGTRLSIL.

This chain uses TRBV30 with TRBJ1-4; possible D gene TRBD1, 5 bases. Trimming pared 8 bases from V and 5 bases from J, leaving 27 bases between. CDR1 and CDR2 from the germline V gene are GTSNPN and SVGIG (reference sequence). The CDR3 covers 17 residues. For the CDR3, the DNA is TGTGCCGGAAGCCTACCCTTCCGGGGGATAGGCAATGAAAAACTGTTTTTT. This translates into CAGSLPFRGIGNEKLFF.